The rows below give T cell receptor beta chains drawn from one sample of a study of graft-versus-host responses after intestinal transplantation. Their antigen targets remain unknown. Produced via immunoSEQ multiplex PCR; TCRdb's table is partial and in-frame only. The sample includes 99,000 or so clones, 80% to 95% of them seen just once. This specimen was unstimulated CD8+ T cells sorted from spleen or lymph node cells, taken before transplant. Source of these receptors: a human donor who was the organ donor for an intestinal transplant. The CDR3 runs from the conserved cysteine through the conserved F or W. Fields, in order: D gene, J gene, clone size, V gene, CDR3 DNA, CDR3 protein. A D gene is named only where the DNA matches it firmly. Only some rows state a clone size, as once, few, many or a class for expanded clones.

d_gene: NA; j_gene: TRBJ2-7; abundance: once; v_gene: TRBV19; CDR3nt: TGTGCCAGTAGTATTTCGAGTGGCGAGCAGTACTTC; CDR3aa: CASSISSGEQYF
d_gene: TRBD2; j_gene: TRBJ2-7; abundance: NA; v_gene: TRBV6-1; CDR3nt: TGTGCCAGCAGTGGAGGGACTAGCGGATTTCTTGGGGGCGAGCAGTACTTC; CDR3aa: CASSGGTSGFLGGEQYF
d_gene: NA; j_gene: TRBJ2-1; abundance: NA; v_gene: TRBV28; CDR3nt: TGTGCCAGCAGTTTATCCGGGAGTGATGAGCAGTTCTTC; CDR3aa: CASSLSGSDEQFF
d_gene: TRBD2; j_gene: TRBJ2-1; abundance: NA; v_gene: TRBV27; CDR3nt: TGTGCCAGCAGTTTAGGAGCGGGACGGGGGAACAATGAGCAGTTCTTC; CDR3aa: CASSLGAGRGNNEQFF
d_gene: NA; j_gene: TRBJ2-5; abundance: NA; v_gene: TRBV20-1; CDR3nt: TGCAGTGCTACAGGAACAGAGACCCAGTACTTC; CDR3aa: CSATGTETQYF
d_gene: TRBD1; j_gene: TRBJ2-3; abundance: NA; v_gene: TRBV19; CDR3nt: TGTGCCAGTAGTATCCAGGGGGAATTCACAGATACGCAGTATTTT; CDR3aa: CASSIQGEFTDTQYF
d_gene: TRBD1; j_gene: TRBJ2-3; abundance: NA; v_gene: TRBV15; CDR3nt: TGTGCCACCAGCAGACCTTACGGGACAGGGGAAGATACGCAGTATTTT; CDR3aa: CATSRPYGTGEDTQYF
d_gene: TRBD1; j_gene: TRBJ2-7; abundance: once; v_gene: TRBV9; CDR3nt: TGTGCCAGCAGCTTAGGACAGGGGGGCTCCTACGAGCAGTACTTC; CDR3aa: CASSLGQGGSYEQYF
d_gene: NA; j_gene: TRBJ1-1; abundance: NA; v_gene: TRBV28; CDR3nt: TGTGCCAGCAGTCGGGGGAACACTGAAGCTTTCTTT; CDR3aa: CASSRGNTEAFF
d_gene: TRBD2; j_gene: TRBJ2-3; abundance: once; v_gene: TRBV4-1; CDR3nt: TGCGCCAGCAGCCAAGATCAGGCTAGCGGGCACCCCGGGGGCACAGATACGCAGTATTTT; CDR3aa: CASSQDQASGHPGGTDTQYF
d_gene: TRBD1; j_gene: TRBJ1-2; abundance: NA; v_gene: TRBV6-5; CDR3nt: TGTGCCAGCAGTTACTCGGGGCGGACAGGCTATGGCTACACCTTC; CDR3aa: CASSYSGRTGYGYTF
d_gene: NA; j_gene: TRBJ2-1; abundance: NA; v_gene: TRBV29-1; CDR3nt: TGCAGCGTCGCCGGGAACAACAATGAGCAGTTCTTC; CDR3aa: CSVAGNNNEQFF
d_gene: TRBD2; j_gene: TRBJ2-2; abundance: NA; v_gene: TRBV29-1; CDR3nt: TGCAGCGTTGTTGGCTCTAGCGGGGGGAGGGCCGGGGAGCTGTTTTTT; CDR3aa: CSVVGSSGGRAGELFF
d_gene: NA; j_gene: TRBJ1-6; abundance: once; v_gene: TRBV11-3; CDR3nt: TGTGCCAGCAGCTTAGCAGGGGTAAGCTCACCCCTCCACTTT; CDR3aa: CASSLAGVSSPLHF
d_gene: NA; j_gene: TRBJ1-2; abundance: few; v_gene: TRBV30; CDR3nt: TGTGCCTCGCACAGGGTGTTCTATGGCTACACCTTC; CDR3aa: CASHRVFYGYTF
d_gene: TRBD1; j_gene: TRBJ1-2; abundance: NA; v_gene: TRBV19; CDR3nt: TGTGCCAGTACGGACAGGTCCCGGGATGGCTACACCTTC; CDR3aa: CASTDRSRDGYTF
d_gene: NA; j_gene: TRBJ2-7; abundance: NA; v_gene: TRBV28; CDR3nt: TGTGCCAGCAGTCCTAACTACGAGCAGTACTTC; CDR3aa: CASSPNYEQYF
d_gene: TRBD1; j_gene: TRBJ2-7; abundance: NA; v_gene: TRBV6-5; CDR3nt: TGTGCCAGCAGTTACGAACAGGGGGCTTTCTACGAGCAGTACTTC; CDR3aa: CASSYEQGAFYEQYF
d_gene: TRBD1; j_gene: TRBJ1-2; abundance: NA; v_gene: TRBV5-6; CDR3nt: TGTGCCAGCAGCTTGGGGACAGGGGCCAGCTCCTATGGCTACACCTTC; CDR3aa: CASSLGTGASSYGYTF
d_gene: NA; j_gene: TRBJ1-2; abundance: NA; v_gene: TRBV19; CDR3nt: TGTGCCAGCCTTTTAACGGGGGGCGCGAATGGCTACACCTTC; CDR3aa: CASLLTGGANGYTF
d_gene: TRBD2; j_gene: TRBJ2-3; abundance: NA; v_gene: TRBV7-6; CDR3nt: TGTGCCAGCAGCTTAGACCTAGCGGGAGGGCCGGGAGATACGCAGTATTTT; CDR3aa: CASSLDLAGGPGDTQYF
d_gene: NA; j_gene: TRBJ2-3; abundance: NA; v_gene: TRBV9; CDR3nt: TGTGCCAGCAGCTCCCCTGAGGGTCCAGATACGCAGTATTTT; CDR3aa: CASSSPEGPDTQYF
d_gene: NA; j_gene: TRBJ2-5; abundance: NA; v_gene: TRBV7-9; CDR3nt: TGTGCCAGCAGCTTAGTTTCCAGCCAAGAGACCCAGTACTTC; CDR3aa: CASSLVSSQETQYF
d_gene: NA; j_gene: TRBJ2-5; abundance: NA; v_gene: TRBV2; CDR3nt: TGTGCCAGCCCCTCTAGGGAGACCCAGTACTTC; CDR3aa: CASPSRETQYF
d_gene: NA; j_gene: TRBJ1-1; abundance: NA; v_gene: TRBV2; CDR3nt: TGTGCCAGCAGTCGGAACACTGAAGCTTTCTTT; CDR3aa: CASSRNTEAFF
d_gene: TRBD2; j_gene: TRBJ2-7; abundance: NA; v_gene: TRBV6-1; CDR3nt: TGTGCCAGCAGTGAAGTAGTAGCGGGGGCCCTTTCGGGGCAGTACTTC; CDR3aa: CASSEVVAGALSGQYF
d_gene: NA; j_gene: TRBJ2-7; abundance: NA; v_gene: TRBV7-9; CDR3nt: TGTGCCAGCAGCGGTCATACGGACACCCTAACCTACGAGCAGTACTTC; CDR3aa: CASSGHTDTLTYEQYF
d_gene: TRBD1; j_gene: TRBJ2-7; abundance: NA; v_gene: TRBV14; CDR3nt: TGTGCCAGCAGCTACACCGGGACAGCCGCCTACGAGCAGTACTTC; CDR3aa: CASSYTGTAAYEQYF
d_gene: NA; j_gene: TRBJ2-7; abundance: once; v_gene: TRBV21-1; CDR3nt: TGTGCCAGCAGCAAGGTAGACGGACAGCCAGACTACGAGCAGTACTTC; CDR3aa: CASSKVDGQPDYEQYF
d_gene: TRBD1; j_gene: TRBJ2-7; abundance: NA; v_gene: TRBV28; CDR3nt: TGTGCCAGCAGTTTTCGGACAGGGCGGGTCGAATACGAGCAGTACTTC; CDR3aa: CASSFRTGRVEYEQYF
d_gene: TRBD2; j_gene: TRBJ2-5; abundance: NA; v_gene: TRBV30; CDR3nt: TGTGCCTTTCGGACTAGCGGGGAGACCCAGTACTTC; CDR3aa: CAFRTSGETQYF
d_gene: TRBD1; j_gene: TRBJ1-5; abundance: once; v_gene: TRBV2; CDR3nt: TGTGCCAGCAGAACACAGGGGGCTTGGCAGCCCCAGCATTTT; CDR3aa: CASRTQGAWQPQHF
d_gene: NA; j_gene: TRBJ2-1; abundance: once; v_gene: TRBV5-4; CDR3nt: TGTGCCAGCAGCTTGGGGCTAGCGTCATCCTACAATGAGCAGTTCTTC; CDR3aa: CASSLGLASSYNEQFF
d_gene: NA; j_gene: TRBJ2-7; abundance: NA; v_gene: TRBV29-1; CDR3nt: TGCAGCGTTGAAGATGAGTTGAGGCAGTACTTC; CDR3aa: CSVEDELRQYF
d_gene: NA; j_gene: TRBJ2-1; abundance: NA; v_gene: TRBV7-9; CDR3nt: TGTGCCAGCAGCCAATCAAGCTTTGAGCAGTTCTTC; CDR3aa: CASSQSSFEQFF
d_gene: TRBD2; j_gene: TRBJ2-5; abundance: NA; v_gene: TRBV11-2; CDR3nt: TGTGCCAGCAGCTTTTCATATCGGGGGGGCCCCCAAGAGACCCAGTACTTC; CDR3aa: CASSFSYRGGPQETQYF
d_gene: NA; j_gene: TRBJ1-5; abundance: NA; v_gene: TRBV18; CDR3nt: TGTGCCAGCTCACCATCCAGGATTCAGCCCCAGCATTTT; CDR3aa: CASSPSRIQPQHF
d_gene: TRBD1; j_gene: TRBJ2-5; abundance: NA; v_gene: TRBV12-5; CDR3nt: TGTGCTAGTGGTTTAGGCCCACAGGGGGCCGGAGAGACCCAGTACTTC; CDR3aa: CASGLGPQGAGETQYF
d_gene: NA; j_gene: TRBJ2-3; abundance: NA; v_gene: TRBV5-1; CDR3nt: TGCGCCAGCAGCCCCGAAATTGAGGGCCCCCTGGGCACAGATACGCAGTATTTT; CDR3aa: CASSPEIEGPLGTDTQYF